This T cell receptor (beta chain) was observed in a study of cytotoxic CD8 clonotypes in ibrutinib-treated CLL. Deep sequencing aimed at 1 in 200,000 to 1 in 1 million T cells' resolution. Data came from immunoSEQ multiplex PCR; TCRdb stores just in-frame clones and leaves some out. The sample shows about 200,000 clones, approximately 68% of them seen only once. Looked up from germline, CDR1 is SGHVS and CDR2 is FNYEAQ. CDR3 size: 12 residues. V shed 5 bases and J shed 5 bases, with 9 bases lying between them. The origin of this receptor is a human donor with chronic lymphocytic leukemia. The chain employs TRBV7-6 and TRBJ1-2; D gene unclear. This specimen was PBMCs, taken after 24 months of ibrutinib treatment. CDR3 DNA sequence: TGTGCCAGCAGCGACGGACCTTATGGCTACACCTTC. This gives the protein CASSDGPYGYTF.